Included here is one TCR beta chain sequence, with context. Method: immunoSEQ multiplex PCR; TCRdb's copy keeps in-frame clones and lacks some. The table includes more than 550,000 clones, over 75% detected once. The source of the sample is a study of shared T cell receptors in the human thymus. Trimming pared 8 bases from V and 10 bases from J, leaving 23 bases between. CDR3 length: 14 amino acids. Germline lookup yields CDR1 SNHLY and CDR2 FYNNEI. The same data also went into a second study, on human thymus T cells. That study reports: The donor group consisted of healthy Finnish infants who were having corrective surgery for congenital heart defects. Resections from corrective heart surgery provided thymus tissue. Usage of V and J genes appeared biased in thymic and blood repertoires. Unrelated people showed highly overlapping thymic repertoires, related research reported.

This TCR derives from a girl less than two years old with a congenital heart defect. The chain joins TRBV2 to TRBJ1-1; D remains ambiguous. What was sequenced was thymocytes. The chain's CDR3 is CASRTGRTSLGAFF. CDR3 DNA: TGTGCCAGCCGGACGGGGAGAACAAGCTTGGGAGCTTTCTTT.